Presented here are 30 T cell receptor beta chains from one specimen sequenced in a study of blood T cell repertoires in COVID-19. Assay used: immunoSEQ multiplex PCR; TCRdb lists only in-frame clones, some missing. There are approximately 170,000 clones in the sample; 88% occur only once, and more than 8.5% lies in the top ten. What was sequenced was PBMCs or T cells enriched from blood (not recorded which). The receptors stem from a woman between 18 and 30 years old who had recovered from COVID-19.

This chain joins TRBV27 and TRBJ2-7; weak D call: TRBD2 (6 bases). V was trimmed by 0 bases and J by 5 bases, leaving 14 bases between them. The CDR3 covers 15 residues. CDR1 MNHEY and CDR2 SMNVEV come from the germline V gene (reference sequence). The CDR3 region has the DNA TGTGCCAGCAGTTTATCGTACGGGAGCCCCCACGAGCAGTACTTC. Amino acid sequence: CASSLSYGSPHEQYF.

This chain links TRBV28 with TRBJ1-6, with D hard to call. CDR3 length: 14 amino acids. V gave up 3 bases and J gave up 5 bases, with 8 bases separating them. Germline lookup yields CDR1 MDHEN and CDR2 SYDVKM. In nucleotides, the CDR3 is TGTGCCAGCAGTTTGCCCGGGGATAATTCACCCCTCCACTTT. Its translation: CASSLPGDNSPLHF.

V gene TRBV27 combines with J gene TRBJ2-7; TRBD2 aligns across 10 bases. The V and J ends lost 11 bases and 4 bases, in that order; junction bases with no gene match: 2. Germline V CDR1 and CDR2: MNHEY, SMNVEV (reference sequence). This CDR3 spans 11 amino acids. The CDR3 sequence is CAVLAGYEQYF. In nucleotides, the CDR3 is TGTGCCGTACTAGCGGGGTACGAGCAGTACTTC.

This clone was counted a few times. In DNA form, the CDR3 reads TGCGCCAGCAAGGGACAGGGGATGAACACTGAAGCTTTCTTT. This codes for CASKGQGMNTEAFF. V usage is TRBV5-1 and J usage is TRBJ1-1; 10 nucleotides agree with TRBD1. CDR1 SGHRS and CDR2 YFSETQ come from the germline V gene. CDR3 length: 14 residues. V trimming: 6 bases; J trimming: 0 bases; junction bases outside the gene matches: 2.

The rearrangement joins TRBV27 to TRBJ2-5; tentative D call: TRBD1 (6 bases). Germline V gene sequence: CDR1 MNHEY, CDR2 SMNVEV (reference sequence). The germline V and J ends were trimmed by 2 bases and 8 bases, with 12 bases remaining between them. The CDR3 contains 13 residues. CDR3 region: CASSLAQGRTQYF. CDR3 sequence (DNA): TGTGCCAGCAGTTTAGCGCAGGGGCGAACCCAGTACTTC.

The table lists this clone with a count of one. The chain links TRBV24-1 to TRBJ2-4; tentative D call: TRBD2 (6 bases). This CDR3 has 16 amino acids. The germline gives CDR1 KGHDR, CDR2 SFDVKD. The V end was cut by 3 bases, the J end by 1 base, with 12 bases between. CDR3 residues: CATSDGGRGAKNIQYF. In nucleotides, the CDR3 is TGTGCCACCAGTGATGGGGGGAGAGGTGCCAAAAACATTCAGTACTTC.

The chain joins TRBV3-1 (or the pseudogene TRBV3-2) to TRBJ2-7; 7 bases are a match to TRBD1. This CDR3 comprises 16 residues. V gave up 5 bases and J gave up 0 bases; unmatched junction bases: 10. Germline CDR1 and CDR2: LGHDT and YNNKEL (reference sequence). The CDR3 DNA reads TGTGCCAGCAGCAACTCGGGACAGCCGAGCTCCTACGAGCAGTACTTC. As protein: CASSNSGQPSSYEQYF.

The chain joins TRBV29-1 to TRBJ2-7; 7 nucleotides match TRBD2. J was trimmed by 7 bases and V by 1 base; bases with no gene match: 4. Germline CDR1 reads SQVTM; CDR2 reads ANQGSEA. CDR3 length equals 12 residues. CDR3 in DNA: TGCAGCGTTGAAGGGGGGGGTGATGAGCAGTACTTC. As protein: CSVEGGGDEQYF.

In this sample, this clone turned up a few times. The chain uses TRBV6-4 and TRBJ1-1; 7 bases match TRBD1. J was trimmed by 5 bases and V by 4 bases; bases with no gene match: 4. Germline assignment: CDR1 MRHNA and CDR2 SNTAGT. The CDR3 totals 13 residues. The CDR3 nucleotides read TGTGCCAGCAGTGTAGGGGGCAGGACTGAAGCTTTCTTT. Residues: CASSVGGRTEAFF.

CDR3 DNA sequence: TGTGCCAGCTCACAACTGACAGGGGGCGCATTAGGCACTGAAGCTTTCTTT. It specifies CASSQLTGGALGTEAFF. The V and J genes are TRBV18 and TRBJ1-1; 10 bases agree with TRBD1. Trimming at V came to 4 bases and at J to 4 bases, leaving 12 bases not matched to a gene. The length of the CDR3 is 17 residues. CDR1 and CDR2 (germline): KGHSH, LQKENI.

The chain has TRBV13 and TRBJ2-2; D perhaps matches TRBD2 (6 bases). CDR1 PRHDT and CDR2 FYEKMQ come from the germline V gene (reference sequence). The CDR3 is 19 amino acids. Trimming removed 1 base from V and 0 bases from J, with 18 bases in between. The CDR3 nucleotides read TGTGCCAGCAGCTTAGTTTTGGGACTCCTACCCTCGAACACCGGGGAGCTGTTTTTT. This translates into CASSLVLGLLPSNTGELFF.

The chain is built from TRBV4-1 and TRBJ1-2; TRBD1 agrees at 7 bases. Germline V gene lookup returns CDR1 MGHRA and CDR2 YSYEKL. After removal of 0 bases from V and 4 bases from J, the junction contained 14 bases not matched to a gene. This CDR3 is 18 amino acids long. DNA of the CDR3: TGCGCCAGCAGCCAAGAATCGAGCAGGGGGGCGGTAGCCTATGGCTACACCTTC. Translating gives CASSQESSRGAVAYGYTF.

CDR3 nucleotides: TGTGCCAGCAGTTACTCGACTGACAGCTACGAGCAGTACTTC. Residues: CASSYSTDSYEQYF. The chain employs TRBV6-5 and TRBJ2-7; D may be TRBD1 (5 bases). In germline, CDR1 is MNHEY, CDR2 SVGAGI. CDR3 length: 14 amino acids. The germline V and J ends were trimmed by 0 bases and 3 bases, with 9 bases remaining between them.

This chain links TRBV28 with TRBJ1-1; tentative D call: TRBD1 (6 bases). With 7 bases removed from V and 3 bases from J, the gap between germline ends came to 18 bases. Germline CDR1 MDHEN, CDR2 SYDVKM. The CDR3 has 15 residues. The CDR3 sequence is CASIPLGAPDTEAFF. The CDR3 bases are TGTGCCAGCATCCCGTTGGGGGCGCCGGACACTGAAGCTTTCTTT.

A word on this clone: Different DNA sequences within this sample yield the same CDR3. The chain uses TRBV19 and TRBJ2-7, with D possibly matching TRBD1 (5 bases). The CDR3 is 11 amino acids. Trimming took off 6 bases at V and 4 bases at J, with 7 bases between the two ends. CDR1 LNHDA and CDR2 SQIVND come from the germline V gene (reference sequence). The CDR3 region has the DNA TGTGCCAGTAGAGGGGCTTACGAGCAGTACTTC. This encodes CASRGAYEQYF.

The CDR3 sequence: CATSSRGPGWTQYF. The CDR3 DNA is TGTGCCACCAGCAGCAGGGGCCCGGGGTGGACCCAGTACTTC. The chain combines TRBV15 with TRBJ2-5; TRBD1 is a possible D gene (6 bases). CDR1 LNHNV and CDR2 YYDKDF come from the germline V gene (reference sequence). The CDR3 has 14 amino acids. Trimming stripped 3 bases from V and 7 bases from J, with 15 bases between.

This sequence joins TRBV28 and TRBJ1-3; no clear D. Germline V lookup: CDR1 MDHEN, CDR2 SYDVKM. The CDR3 is 16 residues long. V was trimmed by 1 base and J by 0 bases, leaving 10 bases between them. CDR3: CASSLSGSLSGNTIYF. The CDR3 nucleotides read TGTGCCAGCAGTTTATCGGGGAGCCTCTCTGGAAACACCATATATTTT.

The rearrangement uses TRBV19 and TRBJ1-5, with D possibly being TRBD1 (5 bases). The CDR3 spans 16 residues. The V gene lost 6 bases and the J gene lost 1 base, with 16 bases spanning the gap. The germline CDR1 and CDR2 sequences are LNHDA and SQIVND (reference sequence). The CDR3 DNA reads as TGTGCCAGTAGCCCAGCGGGGGGGTTCAGCAATCAGCCCCAGCATTTT. Its protein product is CASSPAGGFSNQPQHF.

The CDR3 nucleotides read TGTGCCAGCAGTTTATATAAGGGAGGGTCCTACAATGAGCAGTTCTTC. This gives the protein CASSLYKGGSYNEQFF. The gene calls are TRBV27 and TRBJ2-1, with 7 bases fitting TRBD2. Germline V lookup: CDR1 MNHEY, CDR2 SMNVEV (reference sequence). CDR3 length: 16 amino acids. The trim removed 1 base at V and 1 base at J, leaving 4 bases unmatched.

V and J are TRBV5-4 and TRBJ2-1, with TRBD1 identical over 8 bases. Germline CDR1 and CDR2: SGHNT and YYREEE (reference sequence). The CDR3 consists of 15 residues. After removal of 4 bases from V and 0 bases from J, the junction contained 3 bases not matched to a gene. The DNA of the CDR3 is TGTGCCAGCAGCCGCGGACAGGGCTCCTACAATGAGCAGTTCTTC. This sequence encodes CASSRGQGSYNEQFF.

The chain has TRBV4-2 and TRBJ1-2, with 10 nucleotides matching TRBD1. CDR3 length: 15 amino acids. V shed 2 bases, J shed 7 bases, and the junction held 7 bases outside the gene matches. Germline CDR1 LGHNA, CDR2 YNFKEQ. The CDR3 spells CASSQTGQGVGGYTF. Written as DNA, the CDR3 is TGTGCCAGCAGCCAAACTGGACAGGGGGTGGGTGGCTACACCTTC.

The V and J genes are TRBV28 and TRBJ1-6, with TRBD1 matching 8 bases. Trimming cost V 5 bases and J 7 bases; bases outside gene matches: 4. The CDR3 contains 14 residues. Germline CDR1 is MDHEN and CDR2 is SYDVKM. The CDR3 bases are TGTGCCAGCAGTGGGACAGGTGGGAATTCACCCCTCCACTTT. Residues: CASSGTGGNSPLHF.

The rearrangement joins TRBV6-2 or TRBV6-3 to TRBJ1-2; TRBD1 matches at 8 bases. The CDR3 extends over 15 amino acids. The germline CDR1 and CDR2 sequences are MNHEY and SVGEGT. V was pared by 5 bases and J by 4 bases, with 9 bases of the junction left unmatched. The CDR3 DNA sequence: TGTGCCAGCAGTCTCCTAGGACAGGGATCCTATGGCTACACCTTC. Translation gives CASSLLGQGSYGYTF.

The chain links TRBV12-5 to TRBJ2-5; TRBD2 agrees at 10 bases. V lost 0 bases to trimming and J lost 5 bases; unmatched junction nucleotides: 15. The length of the CDR3 is 19 residues. CDR1 and CDR2 from the germline V gene are LGHNT and FRNRAP. CDR3 nucleotide sequence: TGTGCTAGTGGTTTGGTACTAGAAGGACTAGCGGCTCGAAGGGAGACCCAGTACTTC. Encoded protein: CASGLVLEGLAARRETQYF.

This clone has only a few counts. V is TRBV5-6 and J is TRBJ1-1, with 8 bases lining up with TRBD1. This CDR3 is 13 amino acids long. With 4 bases clipped from V and 4 bases from J, the junction kept 3 bases outside the gene matches. Germline V gene data show CDR1 as SGHDT and CDR2 as YYEEEE. In nucleotides, the CDR3 is TGTGCCAGCAGCCAGACAGGGGTCACTGAAGCTTTCTTT. Amino acid sequence: CASSQTGVTEAFF. Full variable domain (remainder filled in from reference TRBV5-6 and TRBJ1-1): DAGVTQSPTHLIKTRGQQVTLRCSPKSGHDTVSWYQQALGQGPQFIFQYYEEEERQRGNFPDRFSGHQFPNYSSELNVNALLLGDSALYLCASSQTGVTEAFFGQGTRLTVV.

This CDR3 reads CASSPNLLAGNHNEQFF. Here the CDR3 DNA reads TGTGCCAGCAGCCCAAATCTCCTAGCGGGGAATCACAATGAGCAGTTCTTC. The rearrangement joins TRBV2 to TRBJ2-1; 9 bases agree with TRBD2. The germline V gene encodes CDR1 SNHLY and CDR2 FYNNEI. V shed 6 bases and J 5 bases; nucleotides not matched to a gene: 14. The CDR3 extends over 17 amino acids.

This rearrangement joins TRBV19 to TRBJ1-3, with a weak D call TRBD1 (5 bases). V lost 6 bases and J lost 3, with 9 bases in between. There are 13 residues in the CDR3. Germline CDR1 LNHDA, CDR2 SQIVND (reference sequence). The CDR3 loop is CASSNQGGNTIYF. Written as DNA, the CDR3 is TGTGCCAGTAGCAACCAGGGTGGAAACACCATATATTTT.

V usage is TRBV19 and J usage is TRBJ2-7; D not certain. The CDR3 runs 13 residues. Trimming pared 7 bases from V and 3 bases from J, leaving 13 bases between. CDR1 LNHDA and CDR2 SQIVND come from the germline V gene (reference sequence). CDR3 in DNA: TGTGCCAGTAAAAGTGACACAAGCTACGAGCAGTACTTC. This encodes CASKSDTSYEQYF.

The chain carries TRBV10-3 and TRBJ2-3; D may be TRBD2 (5 bases). Trimming shortened V by 4 bases and J by 2 bases, and 19 bases separated the two germline ends. The CDR3 sequence is 17 residues long. Germline V gene data show CDR1 as ENHRY and CDR2 as SYGVKD. The CDR3 DNA is TGTGCCATCAGTGGAGGGTGGGTCGTGACCTCCACAGATACGCAGTATTTT. Translation: CAISGGWVVTSTDTQYF.

The chain links TRBV3-1 (or the pseudogene TRBV3-2) to TRBJ1-6, with D maybe TRBD1 (6 bases). The CDR3 is 17 residues long. Germline CDR1 is LGHDT and CDR2 is YNNKEL (reference sequence). V was clipped by 0 bases and J by 6 bases, with 15 bases between them. The CDR3 nucleotides are TGTGCCAGCAGCCAAGATGGTGGCACAGGGACTAATTCACCCCTCCACTTT. It is translated as CASSQDGGTGTNSPLHF.